This T cell receptor beta chain was sequenced for a study of beta chain features in type 1 diabetes. Study-wide results and limits: There were fewer insertions and more deletions at the VDJ junctions of type 1 diabetes patients. TCRB CDR3s from Type 1 diabetes patients were moderately but significantly shorter in all four CD4+ subsets.

Sorting based on CD45RO/CCR7/CD25/CD127/CD95/CD27 separated CD4+ naive, central memory, regulatory and stem cell-like memory cells. Trimming shortened V by 5 bases and J by 3 bases, and 9 bases separated the two germline ends. Germline V gene lookup returns CDR1 MDHEN and CDR2 SYDVKM. The CDR3 length is 13 residues. Every isolated RNA sample was fully reverse transcribed, so sequencing captured expressed TCRB transcripts. Generated by immunoSEQ multiplex PCR, the TCRdb table keeps only in-frame clones and is missing some. The sample has roughly 300,000 clones, 13% to 15% seen once. There are a few counts of this clone. The antigen is not known.

Sequencing used naive CD4+ T cells from blood. The sequence came from a man aged 25 to 40 with type 1 diabetes. This chain links TRBV28 with TRBJ2-3; possible D gene TRBD1, 6 bases. The DNA for the CDR3 is TGTGCCAGCAGTATGGACAGTACAGATACGCAGTATTTT. It translates to CASSMDSTDTQYF.